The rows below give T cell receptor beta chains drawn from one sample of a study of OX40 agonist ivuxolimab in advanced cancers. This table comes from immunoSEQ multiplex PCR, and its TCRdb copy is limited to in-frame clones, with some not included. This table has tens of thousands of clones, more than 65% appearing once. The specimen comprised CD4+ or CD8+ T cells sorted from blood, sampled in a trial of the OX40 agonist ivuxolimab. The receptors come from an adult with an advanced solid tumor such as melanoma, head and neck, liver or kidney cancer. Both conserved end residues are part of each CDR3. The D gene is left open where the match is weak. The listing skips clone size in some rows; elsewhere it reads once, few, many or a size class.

CDR3aa: CASSLLAGGVNTEAFF
CDR3nt: TGTGCCAGCAGTTTATTGGCAGGGGGTGTGAACACTGAAGCTTTCTTT
v_gene: TRBV28
abundance: .
d_gene: TRBD1
j_gene: TRBJ1-1

CDR3aa: CAISQGGSYNEQFF
CDR3nt: TGTGCCATCAGTCAGGGTGGCTCCTACAATGAGCAGTTCTTC
v_gene: TRBV10-3
abundance: .
d_gene: .
j_gene: TRBJ2-1

CDR3aa: CATSGGLDTGELFF
CDR3nt: TGTGCCACCTCAGGGGGCTTGGACACCGGGGAGCTGTTTTTT
v_gene: TRBV2
abundance: .
d_gene: TRBD1
j_gene: TRBJ2-2

CDR3aa: CASTIKSAINTEAFF
CDR3nt: TGTGCCAGCACCATAAAATCCGCAATCAACACTGAAGCTTTCTTT
v_gene: TRBV7-2
abundance: .
d_gene: .
j_gene: TRBJ1-1

CDR3aa: CASSAEVGFYGYTF
CDR3nt: TGTGCCAGCAGCGCCGAAGTGGGGTTTTATGGCTACACCTTC
v_gene: TRBV7-2
abundance: .
d_gene: .
j_gene: TRBJ1-2

CDR3aa: CASSLVPYSYGELFF
CDR3nt: TGTGCCAGCAGTTTAGTTCCATACAGCTACGGGGAGCTGTTTTTT
v_gene: TRBV27
abundance: .
d_gene: .
j_gene: TRBJ2-2

CDR3aa: CASSIGTGGTEAFF
CDR3nt: TGCGCCAGCAGCATCGGGACAGGGGGCACTGAAGCTTTCTTT
v_gene: TRBV5-1
abundance: few
d_gene: TRBD1
j_gene: TRBJ1-1

CDR3aa: CTSSLWGSYNEQFF
CDR3nt: TGCACCAGCAGCCTCTGGGGCTCCTACAATGAGCAGTTCTTC
v_gene: TRBV1
abundance: once
d_gene: .
j_gene: TRBJ2-1

CDR3aa: CASSLAEGHEQFF
CDR3nt: TGTGCCAGCAGCTTAGCGGAGGGTCATGAGCAGTTCTTC
v_gene: TRBV7-8
abundance: .
d_gene: .
j_gene: TRBJ2-1

CDR3aa: CASSPIAGELFF
CDR3nt: TGTGCCAGCAGCCCTATCGCCGGGGAGCTGTTTTTT
v_gene: TRBV9
abundance: .
d_gene: .
j_gene: TRBJ2-2

CDR3aa: CASPTSGGANEQFF
CDR3nt: TGTGCCAGTCCAACTAGCGGGGGGGCTAATGAGCAGTTCTTC
v_gene: TRBV2
abundance: .
d_gene: TRBD2
j_gene: TRBJ2-1

CDR3aa: CASSLWPGGLGEHF
CDR3nt: TGTGCCAGTTCCCTTTGGCCCGGGGGCCTGGGGGAACATTTT
v_gene: TRBV19
abundance: .
d_gene: .
j_gene: TRBJ1-5

CDR3aa: CASSYLGLEVAGELFF
CDR3nt: TGTGCCAGCAGTTACCTTGGCCTAGAAGTGGCCGGGGAGCTGTTTTTT
v_gene: TRBV6-6
abundance: few
d_gene: .
j_gene: TRBJ2-2

CDR3aa: CASSFQGIGYTF
CDR3nt: TGTGCCAGCAGTTTCCAGGGGATCGGCTACACCTTC
v_gene: TRBV6-6
abundance: few
d_gene: .
j_gene: TRBJ1-2

CDR3aa: CASSSRVIKKNTEAFF
CDR3nt: TGTGCCAGCAGCTCCCGTGTGATAAAAAAGAATACTGAAGCTTTCTTT
v_gene: TRBV5-6
abundance: once
d_gene: .
j_gene: TRBJ1-1

CDR3aa: CASSVASGIYEQYF
CDR3nt: TGTGCCAGCAGCGTAGCTAGCGGGATTTACGAGCAGTACTTC
v_gene: TRBV9
abundance: .
d_gene: TRBD2
j_gene: TRBJ2-7

CDR3aa: CASSQVGGIGYGYTF
CDR3nt: TGTGCCAGCAGCCAAGTCGGGGGGATCGGCTATGGCTACACCTTC
v_gene: TRBV14
abundance: .
d_gene: .
j_gene: TRBJ1-2

CDR3aa: CSVPGLAGGEQFF
CDR3nt: TGCAGCGTACCGGGACTAGCGGGAGGAGAGCAGTTCTTC
v_gene: TRBV29-1
abundance: .
d_gene: TRBD2
j_gene: TRBJ2-1

CDR3aa: CASTGGANVPLNTEAFF
CDR3nt: TGTGCCAGTACGGGAGGGGCAAATGTCCCTCTGAACACTGAAGCTTTCTTT
v_gene: TRBV19
abundance: .
d_gene: .
j_gene: TRBJ1-1

CDR3aa: CASSPLAGGGDTQYF
CDR3nt: TGTGCCAGCAGCCCCCTAGCGGGGGGAGGAGATACGCAGTATTTT
v_gene: TRBV6-6
abundance: .
d_gene: TRBD2
j_gene: TRBJ2-3

CDR3aa: CSVEDRGTYGYTF
CDR3nt: TGCAGCGTTGAAGACAGGGGCACCTATGGCTACACCTTC
v_gene: TRBV29-1
abundance: .
d_gene: .
j_gene: TRBJ1-2

CDR3aa: CASGDSEKLFF
CDR3nt: TGTGCCAGCGGGGACAGTGAAAAACTGTTTTTT
v_gene: TRBV28
abundance: .
d_gene: TRBD1
j_gene: TRBJ1-4

CDR3aa: CASSSNPSGRYNEQFF
CDR3nt: TGTGCCAGCAGCTCCAACCCTAGCGGTCGATACAATGAGCAGTTCTTC
v_gene: TRBV11-2
abundance: .
d_gene: TRBD2
j_gene: TRBJ2-1

CDR3aa: CASSLEDRELNNEQFF
CDR3nt: TGTGCCAGCAGCTTAGAAGACAGAGAGTTGAACAATGAGCAGTTCTTC
v_gene: TRBV11-2
abundance: .
d_gene: .
j_gene: TRBJ2-1

CDR3aa: CASSQSERGVDYNEQFF
CDR3nt: TGCGCCAGCAGTCAGTCGGAACGGGGGGTGGACTACAATGAGCAGTTCTTC
v_gene: TRBV5-1
abundance: .
d_gene: TRBD2
j_gene: TRBJ2-1

CDR3aa: CSVEEPTGDTDTQYF
CDR3nt: TGCAGCGTTGAAGAGCCTACAGGGGACACAGATACGCAGTATTTT
v_gene: TRBV29-1
abundance: .
d_gene: TRBD1
j_gene: TRBJ2-3

CDR3aa: CAIRAPGYNYGYTF
CDR3nt: TGTGCCATCAGGGCTCCGGGATATAACTATGGCTACACCTTC
v_gene: TRBV10-3
abundance: .
d_gene: .
j_gene: TRBJ1-2

CDR3aa: CASSLDLDNEQFF
CDR3nt: TGTGCCAGCAGCTTAGATTTGGACAATGAGCAGTTCTTC
v_gene: TRBV7-9
abundance: .
d_gene: .
j_gene: TRBJ2-1

CDR3aa: CASSLAGPNEKLFF
CDR3nt: TGTGCCAGCAGCTTGGCAGGTCCTAATGAAAAACTGTTTTTT
v_gene: TRBV13
abundance: .
d_gene: .
j_gene: TRBJ1-4

CDR3aa: CASSQIPGQGNEQYF
CDR3nt: TGTGCCAGCAGTCAGATCCCGGGACAGGGGAACGAGCAGTACTTC
v_gene: TRBV7-2
abundance: .
d_gene: TRBD1
j_gene: TRBJ2-7

CDR3aa: CASSYSRDSLYGYTF
CDR3nt: TGTGCCAGCAGTTACTCGAGGGACAGTCTCTATGGCTACACCTTC
v_gene: TRBV6-6
abundance: .
d_gene: TRBD1
j_gene: TRBJ1-2

CDR3aa: CASRRLSRQGGEKLFF
CDR3nt: TGTGCCAGCAGGCGCCTCTCGAGACAGGGAGGGGAAAAACTGTTTTTT
v_gene: TRBV27
abundance: .
d_gene: TRBD1
j_gene: TRBJ1-4

CDR3aa: CASSDGGPMDTQYF
CDR3nt: TGTGCCAGCAGTGATGGAGGGCCCATGGATACGCAGTATTTT
v_gene: TRBV7-3
abundance: .
d_gene: .
j_gene: TRBJ2-3

CDR3aa: CASSLRTGGSLEQYF
CDR3nt: TGTGCCAGCAGTTTAAGGACAGGGGGGTCACTCGAGCAGTACTTC
v_gene: TRBV27
abundance: .
d_gene: TRBD1
j_gene: TRBJ2-7

CDR3aa: CSASGAGELFF
CDR3nt: TGCAGTGCTAGCGGGGCCGGGGAGCTGTTTTTT
v_gene: TRBV20-1
abundance: .
d_gene: .
j_gene: TRBJ2-2

CDR3aa: CASSEGANTIYF
CDR3nt: TGTGCCAGCAGTGAAGGAGCAAACACCATATATTTT
v_gene: TRBV6-1
abundance: .
d_gene: .
j_gene: TRBJ1-3

CDR3aa: CASSSGQGPYEQYF
CDR3nt: TGTGCCTCCTCCTCGGGACAGGGCCCCTACGAGCAGTACTTC
v_gene: TRBV28
abundance: .
d_gene: TRBD1
j_gene: TRBJ2-7

CDR3aa: CASSIGTLGGNEQFF
CDR3nt: TGTGCCAGTAGTATAGGAACCCTAGGGGGCAATGAGCAGTTCTTC
v_gene: TRBV19
abundance: .
d_gene: .
j_gene: TRBJ2-1

CDR3aa: CASSYSTGDEQFF
CDR3nt: TGTGCCAGCAGTTACTCGACCGGGGATGAGCAGTTCTTC
v_gene: TRBV6-5
abundance: .
d_gene: .
j_gene: TRBJ2-1

CDR3aa: CASNRAKVQGRFETQYF
CDR3nt: TGTGCCAGTAACCGGGCTAAAGTCCAGGGGCGGTTTGAGACCCAGTACTTC
v_gene: TRBV7-9
abundance: once
d_gene: .
j_gene: TRBJ2-5

CDR3aa: CASSQDLSGRPTQYF
CDR3nt: TGTGCCAGCAGCCAAGATCTCAGCGGGAGGCCCACGCAGTATTTT
v_gene: TRBV4-2
abundance: .
d_gene: TRBD2
j_gene: TRBJ2-3